Listed below are T cell receptor beta chains from one sample, sequenced in a study of control samples from healthy donors and cancer patients. Data came from immunoSEQ multiplex PCR; TCRdb stores just in-frame clones and leaves some out. Seen here are around 110,000 clones, more than 75% observed once, and the top ten hold roughly 2.5%. The specimen sequenced was blood. These receptors were obtained from a woman between 70 and 85 years old in good health. Both conserved end residues are part of each CDR3. The order of the fields is CDR3 length, V gene, CDR3 protein.

13 | TRBV6-1 | CASSEQGQDIQYF
15 | TRBV7-3 | CASTISGGSTGELFF
13 | TRBV7-2 | CASSQEIRREQYF
13 | TRBV3-1/TRBV3-2 | CASRTGGASPLHF
14 | TRBV29-1 | CSVEDRDTSYEQYF
15 | TRBV29-1 | CSVGTGASANYGYTF
14 | TRBV2 | CASSEGGRNQPQHF
14 | TRBV29-1 | CSVARIAGAYEQYF
14 | TRBV18 | CASSPIGQGNTIYF
15 | TRBV6-6 | CASSYPDPVMEPQHF
17 | TRBV2 | CASSDSGQGYSGNTIYF
15 | TRBV11-2 | CASSLGTSFRETQYF
14 | TRBV18 | CASSPGQPSYEQYF
14 | TRBV6-5 | CASSYDLNTGELFF
15 | TRBV3-1/TRBV3-2 | CASSYTIEGVETQYF
16 | TRBV7-6 | CASSPVGGRAIEKLFF
13 | TRBV7-2 | CASSPRFAYGYTF
13 | TRBV6-5 | CASTAGLGQPQHF
15 | TRBV19 | CASSIARTSSGGYTF
15 | TRBV19 | CASSPHSGGAYEQFF
15 | TRBV5-4 | CASSLDGQPYNEQFF
15 | TRBV27 | CASSPGPGAITEAFF
15 | TRBV7-9 | CASSTRTGSNEKLFF
12 | TRBV5-5 | CASSQIVDEQYF
14 | TRBV5-1 | CASRPLTETGELFF
12 | TRBV6-2/TRBV6-3 | CASSYRRGAQYF
14 | TRBV5-6 | CASSPRGPNEKLFF
14 | TRBV7-2 | CASSFDRGARKLFF
12 | TRBV12-3/TRBV12-4 | CASSFMYYEQYF
18 | TRBV18 | CASSPLQDRGLLNTEAFF
13 | TRBV7-3 | CASSLPGMETQYF